The present T cell receptor (beta chain) was sequenced within a study of identical twins. General observations from the study: Among out-of-frame alpha sequences shared by twins, low generation probability occurred in excess. Conclusions rested on cross-sectional statistics rather than following the same donors. In zero-insertion analyses, partial confounding could arise from invariant MAIT and iNKT cells.

CDR1 and CDR2 (germline): MNHEY, SVGEGT. CDR3 length equals 15 residues. The ends were cut back, 8 bases at V and 4 bases at J, with 17 bases in the middle. From the 5' RACE reads, TCRdb called clonotypes with MiXCR, one entry per CDR3 protein. The table has some 460,000 distinct CDR3 sequences, 11% to 15% seen once; the top ten hold about 0.52%. Only healthy Caucasians were included as donors. On this clonotype: The antigen is unknown.

This sample was shared with a second study, whose subject was yellow fever vaccine responses in identical twins.

The receptor was isolated from a young woman in good health. The sequencing sample was made of CD4+ T cells sorted from blood. V and J are TRBV6-2 or TRBV6-3 and TRBJ2-2; possible D gene TRBD1, 6 bases. The CDR3 DNA follows: TGTGCCAGCCCTGTGGGGGACAATCCCACCGGGGAGCTGTTTTTT. It yields the protein CASPVGDNPTGELFF.